This entry lists 27 T cell receptor beta chains sequenced from one sample in a study of cytomegalovirus exposure and HLA in healthy donors. The PCR employed 60 Vbeta primers together with 13 Jbeta primers. Data came from immunoSEQ multiplex PCR; TCRdb stores just in-frame clones and leaves some out. This sample carries roughly 140,000 clones, 70% to 90% of them seen once, and the ten largest clones take roughly 2.4%. The sample taken for sequencing was PBMCs. Receptor source: a woman aged 18-29 years in good health and CMV-seronegative.

Only a few counts were recorded for this clone. The V and J genes are TRBV4-3 and TRBJ1-2; unclear D gene. The ends were cut back, 0 bases at V and 2 bases at J, with 7 bases in the middle. The CDR3 totals 14 residues. The V gene's germline CDR1 is LGHNA and CDR2 YSLEER. The CDR3 region has the DNA TGCGCCAGCAGCCAAGATCGGGGAAACTATGGCTACACCTTC. This codes for CASSQDRGNYGYTF.

The rearrangement links TRBV20-1 to TRBJ1-1, with TRBD1 as a possible D gene (5 bases). This CDR3 contains 11 residues. V lost 5 bases and J lost 11, with 15 bases in between. CDR1 and CDR2 (germline): DFQATT, SNEGSKA (reference sequence). The CDR3 DNA reads TGCAGTGCTTCTGGGGCTCGTGAGGCTTTCTTT. Residues: CSASGAREAFF.

Notes on this clone: Relative to the germline gene, one junction end is altered; a read error may explain this. V and J are TRBV9 and TRBJ1-2; D uncertain. This CDR3 spans 15 amino acids. CDR1 is SGDLS and CDR2 is YYNGEE in the germline V gene. CDR3 in amino acids: CASSPLSVPPYRYTF. In DNA form, the CDR3 reads TGTGCCAGCAGCCCTCTTAGTGTGCCCCCCTATCGCTACACCTTC. Combining the CDR3 with reference TRBV9 and TRBJ1-2 gives the whole variable domain DSGVTQTPKHLITATGQRVTLRCSPRSGDLSVYWYQQSLDQGLQFLIQYYNGEERAKGNILERFSAQQFPDLHSELNLSSLELGDSALYFCASSPLSVPPYRYTFGSGTRLTVV.

The chain employs TRBV4-3 and TRBJ1-2; 11 bases are a match to TRBD1. CDR3 length: 20 amino acids. V shed 0 bases and J 2 bases; nucleotides not matched to a gene: 14. Germline V gives CDR1 LGHNA, CDR2 YSLEER. CDR3 sequence (DNA): TGCGCCAGCAGCCAAGAAGGGTACGCCGGGACAGGGGGAGCCAACTATGGCTACACCTTC. It is translated as CASSQEGYAGTGGANYGYTF.

The rearrangement joins TRBV7-8 to TRBJ1-4, with D unresolved. The V end lost 1 base, the J end lost 10 bases, and 13 bases lay between the germline ends. The germline V gene encodes CDR1 SGHVS and CDR2 FQNEAQ. The CDR3 spans 14 residues. The CDR3 region is CASSLGGGLGKLFF. The CDR3 coding sequence is TGTGCCAGCAGCTTAGGCGGAGGGTTGGGAAAACTGTTTTTT. Full variable domain (remainder filled in from reference TRBV7-8 and TRBJ1-4): GAGVSQSPRYKVAKRGQDVALRCDPISGHVSLFWYQQALGQGPEFLTYFQNEAQLDKSGLPSDRFFAERPEGSVSTLKIQRTQQEDSAVYLCASSLGGGLGKLFFGSGTQLSVL.

This chain uses TRBV7-2 with TRBJ2-7; no firm D call. V lost 1 base and J 5 bases, leaving 15 bases between the germline ends. The CDR3 sequence is 15 residues long. Germline V gene lookup returns CDR1 SGHTA and CDR2 FQGNSA. CDR3: CASSLVAALSDEQYF. DNA for the CDR3: TGTGCCAGCAGCTTAGTTGCAGCGCTCTCGGACGAGCAGTACTTC.

V usage is TRBV19 and J usage is TRBJ1-5; D may be TRBD1 (5 bases). The CDR3 spans 18 residues. Trimming stripped 5 bases from V and 2 bases from J, with 22 bases between. CDR1 is LNHDA, CDR2 SQIVND, per germline (reference sequence). CDR3 loop: CASSPWPGHTGGNQPQHF. CDR3 DNA: TGTGCCAGTAGTCCATGGCCTGGACACACAGGAGGCAATCAGCCCCAGCATTTT.

The chain combines TRBV6-6 with TRBJ2-7, with a tentative D call TRBD2 (5 bases). CDR1 is MNHNY, CDR2 SVGAGI, per germline (reference sequence). The CDR3 loop spans 13 amino acids. V was clipped by 6 bases and J by 3 bases, with 12 bases between them. This CDR3 reads CASSETRDYEQYF. DNA of the CDR3: TGTGCCAGCAGCGAAACGAGGGACTACGAGCAGTACTTC.

This clone was seen only a few times. The V and J genes are TRBV19 and TRBJ1-1; TRBD1 aligns across 8 bases. The V and J ends lost 4 bases and 1 base, in that order; junction bases with no gene match: 2. CDR1 and CDR2 (germline): LNHDA, SQIVND (reference sequence). CDR3 size: 14 residues. The CDR3 here is CASSTQGGNTEAFF. CDR3 DNA sequence: TGTGCCAGTAGTACACAGGGGGGGAACACTGAAGCTTTCTTT.

J is TRBJ2-3 and V is TRBV11-3; 7 bases map to TRBD1. Unmatched junction bases numbered 7, after V lost 5 bases and J lost 2 bases. From germline, CDR1 is SGHNT and CDR2 YENEEA. The CDR3 has 15 amino acids. CDR3 sequence: CASSPTGTDTDTQYF. Here the CDR3 DNA reads TGTGCCAGCAGCCCCACCGGGACAGACACAGATACGCAGTATTTT.

CDR3 sequence: CATGTSGRSHHEQYF. The CDR3, as DNA: TGTGCCACCGGGACTAGCGGGAGAAGCCACCACGAGCAGTACTTC. V gene TRBV10-3 combines with J gene TRBJ2-7, with 14 bases identical to TRBD2. With 10 bases clipped from V and 5 bases from J, the junction kept 10 bases outside the gene matches. CDR3 length: 15 residues. Germline lookup yields CDR1 ENHRY and CDR2 SYGVKD.

V is TRBV7-3 and J is TRBJ2-3; maybe TRBD1 (5 bases). CDR3 length: 15 amino acids. Looked up from germline, CDR1 is SGHTA and CDR2 is FQGTGA. Trimming took 8 bases from V and 3 from J, leaving 18 bases between them. Here the CDR3 reads CASGPGPGGTDTQYF. The DNA for the CDR3 is TGTGCCAGCGGACCAGGGCCCGGTGGTACAGATACGCAGTATTTT.

This sequence joins TRBV28 and TRBJ1-1, with D tentatively TRBD1 (5 bases). Germline V lookup: CDR1 MDHEN, CDR2 SYDVKM. CDR3 length: 14 residues. Trimming cost V 5 bases and J 5 bases, with 15 bases left between them. This CDR3 reads CASSATAGETEAFF. The CDR3 bases are TGTGCCAGCAGTGCGACAGCCGGAGAAACTGAAGCTTTCTTT.

V is TRBV30 and J is TRBJ1-2; 9 bases align to TRBD1. With V trimmed by 1 base and J by 8 bases, 14 bases remained unmatched. Germline V gives CDR1 GTSNPN, CDR2 SVGIG (reference sequence). The CDR3 totals 16 residues. CDR3 coding DNA: TGTGCCTGGAGTGCCTACCGGGACAGGGCCAGGGAGGGCTACACCTTC. Amino acid sequence: CAWSAYRDRAREGYTF.

This chain uses TRBV28 with TRBJ1-6, with no clear D. Germline CDR1 reads MDHEN; CDR2 reads SYDVKM. V dropped 8 bases and J dropped 2 bases, with 16 bases sitting between them. This CDR3 has 16 amino acids. CDR3 DNA: TGTGCCAGCGCCCCCGTGGAGGCCACCTATAATTCACCCCTCCACTTT. Protein product: CASAPVEATYNSPLHF.

The V call is TRBV30, the J call TRBJ1-1; 8 bases match TRBD1. CDR1 is GTSNPN, CDR2 SVGIG, per germline (reference sequence). V lost 1 base, J lost 7 bases, and 2 bases stayed unmatched. This CDR3 has 12 amino acids. The CDR3 bases are TGTGCCTGGAGTGCCGGGACAGGTGAAGCTTTCTTT. Its protein is CAWSAGTGEAFF.

The chain links TRBV29-1 to TRBJ1-1, with D unresolved. This CDR3 has 11 amino acids. The V gene's germline CDR1 is SQVTM and CDR2 ANQGSEA. The V gene lost 6 bases and the J gene lost 9 bases, with 14 bases spanning the gap. The CDR3 region is CSVGSGEQAFF. The CDR3 bases are TGCAGCGTCGGGAGTGGGGAGCAAGCTTTCTTT.

The chain carries TRBV28 and TRBJ2-2, with a weak D call TRBD1 (6 bases). Trimming removed 3 bases at V and 1 base at J, with 15 bases between. This CDR3 is 17 amino acids long. Germline CDR1 is MDHEN and CDR2 is SYDVKM. CDR3 nucleotide sequence: TGTGCCAGCAGTTTGAGCACCGGGACACAGAACACCGGGGAGCTGTTTTTT. This translates into CASSLSTGTQNTGELFF.

The V and J genes are TRBV4-2 and TRBJ2-5; TRBD2 matches 8 bases. Germline V CDR1 and CDR2: LGHNA, YNFKEQ. This CDR3 comprises 15 residues. V trimming: 4 bases; J trimming: 2 bases; junction bases outside the gene matches: 6. The CDR3 coding sequence is TGTGCCAGCAGCCCAGACGGGGGGGCACAAGAGACCCAGTACTTC. Protein sequence: CASSPDGGAQETQYF.

CDR3 region: CASRFRGTANQPQHF. CDR3 nucleotides: TGTGCCAGCAGATTCCGTGGGACAGCGAATCAGCCCCAGCATTTT. The chain joins TRBV28 to TRBJ1-5; the match to TRBD1 covers 7 bases. The germline gives CDR1 MDHEN, CDR2 SYDVKM. There are 15 residues in the CDR3. J gave up 4 bases and V 6 bases, and 9 bases lay outside the gene matches.

The genes are TRBV7-9 and TRBJ2-5, with 9 bases aligning to TRBD1. Per germline, CDR1 SEHNR and CDR2 FQNEAQ (reference sequence). With 4 bases clipped from V and 5 bases from J, the junction kept 11 bases outside the gene matches. The CDR3 is 16 residues long. The CDR3, as DNA: TGTGCCAGCAGCTACTCCGGGACAGGGATGCTGGAGACCCAGTACTTC. Protein: CASSYSGTGMLETQYF.

The rearrangement links TRBV28 to TRBJ1-1; D call uncertain. Per germline, CDR1 MDHEN and CDR2 SYDVKM. The CDR3 consists of 15 residues. V was trimmed by 2 bases and J by 0 bases, leaving 10 bases between them. In DNA, the CDR3 is TGTGCCAGCAGTTTACCCAATTCCATGAACACTGAAGCTTTCTTT. It codes for CASSLPNSMNTEAFF.

The chain has TRBV28 and TRBJ2-5, with 7 bases fitting TRBD2. V lost 7 bases, J lost 1 base, and 9 bases stayed unmatched. CDR3 length equals 15 residues. Germline V gene data show CDR1 as MDHEN and CDR2 as SYDVKM. CDR3 DNA sequence: TGTGCCAGCACCCCCGGGGGGAGGGCCCAAGAGACCCAGTACTTC. It translates to CASTPGGRAQETQYF.

The chain has TRBV6-5 and TRBJ2-7, with 8 nucleotides matching TRBD1. After removal of 6 bases from V and 6 bases from J, the junction contained 4 bases not matched to a gene. Germline V gene lookup returns CDR1 MNHEY and CDR2 SVGAGI. This CDR3 has 12 residues. In DNA form, the CDR3 reads TGTGCCAGCAGCCGTGGGACAGGCGAGCAGTACTTC. Protein sequence: CASSRGTGEQYF.

This clone was counted once. The chain uses TRBV7-3 and TRBJ2-5; D is possibly TRBD1 (5 bases). V lost 5 bases and J 5 bases, leaving 15 bases between the germline ends. Germline loops: CDR1 SGHTA, CDR2 FQGTGA. This CDR3 region has 14 residues. The DNA of the CDR3 is TGTGCCAGCAGCCCCCATGGGGCCCGGGAGACCCAGTACTTC. Translation: CASSPHGARETQYF.

The chain is built from TRBV6-5 and TRBJ2-7; 8 nucleotides align to TRBD2. The V gene end was trimmed by 6 bases and the J gene end by 6 bases; junction bases not matched to a gene: 7. The CDR3 sequence is 13 residues long. Germline-derived CDR1 and CDR2 are MNHEY and SVGAGI. The CDR3 sequence is CASSQPGGSEQYF. DNA of the CDR3: TGTGCCAGCAGCCAGCCGGGGGGGTCCGAGCAGTACTTC.

This clone has just one count. The rearrangement joins TRBV28 to TRBJ2-7; 7 bases map to TRBD1. The CDR3 has 16 residues. The germline CDR1 and CDR2 sequences are MDHEN and SYDVKM. V lost 3 bases, J lost 4 bases, and 12 bases stayed unmatched. This chain's CDR3 is CASSFRRVGGVYEQYF. The CDR3 DNA is TGTGCCAGCAGTTTCCGACGGGTAGGGGGCGTTTACGAGCAGTACTTC. The whole variable domain, filled in from reference TRBV28 and TRBJ2-7, reads DVKVTQSSRYLVKRTGEKVFLECVQDMDHENMFWYRQDPGLGLRLIYFSYDVKMKEKGDIPEGYSVSREKKERFSLILESASTNQTSMYLCASSFRRVGGVYEQYFGPGTRLTVT.